The clone carrying this T cell receptor beta chain was detected a few times. The data belong to a study of T-cell memory formation after mild COVID-19. The CDR3 is 15 residues long. The V gene's germline CDR1 is SGHTA and CDR2 FQGTGA. The V end lost 5 bases, the J end lost 1 base, and 9 bases lay between the germline ends. MiXCR was run by TCRdb on the 5' RACE reads, yielding one entry per CDR3 protein. The sample carries some 450,000 distinct CDR3 sequences, around 19% recorded once. This TCR was sampled from an adult woman who had mild COVID-19 (a few samples of this study predate the infection). Cell type and time point are not known. The genes are TRBV7-3 and TRBJ2-6; no clear D gene. The material sequenced was PBMCs or a T cell subset sorted from them (not recorded which). The CDR3 is CASSSRASGANVLTF. CDR3 DNA: TGTGCCAGCAGCAGCAGAGCGTCTGGGGCCAACGTCCTGACTTTC.